This passage covers 5 T cell receptor beta chains from one sample sequenced in a study of blood T cell repertoires in COVID-19. Sequenced by immunoSEQ multiplex PCR; TCRdb stores in-frame clones only, minus some. This sample has approximately 330,000 clones, with 80% to 90% found just once. Input material: peripheral blood. The receptors were gathered from a man younger than 45 with COVID-19, enrolled during active disease.

This clone was detected only once. V gene TRBV28 combines with J gene TRBJ2-2; D perhaps matches TRBD2 (5 bases). The germline V gene encodes CDR1 MDHEN and CDR2 SYDVKM. The CDR3 is 12 amino acids. V was trimmed by 2 bases and J by 8 bases, leaving 6 bases between them. Here the CDR3 reads CASSLTGGELFF. The CDR3 DNA follows: TGTGCCAGCAGTTTAACGGGGGGGGAGCTGTTTTTT.

The chain recombines TRBV20-1 with TRBJ1-3; maybe TRBD1 (6 bases). The germline V gene has CDR1 DFQATT and CDR2 SNEGSKA (reference sequence). Trimming removed 3 bases at V and 0 bases at J, with 12 bases between. This CDR3 region has 15 residues. CDR3 DNA: TGCAGTGCTAGTCCAGGGGCGAGCTCTGGAAACACCATATATTTT. It codes for CSASPGASSGNTIYF.

This chain links TRBV27 with TRBJ2-7, with 10 bases identical to TRBD2. After removal of 6 bases from V and 7 bases from J, the junction contained 12 bases not matched to a gene. The CDR3 loop spans 15 amino acids. CDR1 MNHEY and CDR2 SMNVEV come from the germline V gene (reference sequence). The CDR3 region is CASSSSGRPSKEQYF. CDR3 nucleotides: TGTGCCAGCAGCAGTAGCGGGAGGCCATCAAAAGAGCAGTACTTC.

The V gene is TRBV6-2 or TRBV6-3, the J gene TRBJ2-1; D is unresolved. The V gene's germline CDR1 is MNHEY and CDR2 SVGEGT. Trimming removed 2 bases from V and 8 bases from J, with 10 bases in between. The CDR3 extends over 13 amino acids. In DNA form, the CDR3 reads TGTGCCAGCAGTTACCCCGACATGGATGAGCAGTTCTTC. Translated: CASSYPDMDEQFF.

V and J are TRBV6-6 and TRBJ1-5; D remains ambiguous. The CDR3 extends over 13 amino acids. The ends were cut back, 4 bases at V and 10 bases at J, with 14 bases in the middle. The V gene's germline CDR1 is MNHNY and CDR2 SVGAGI (reference sequence). The CDR3 sequence: CASSWRASEPQHF. The CDR3 DNA is TGTGCCAGCAGTTGGAGGGCCTCCGAACCCCAGCATTTT.